Included here is one T cell receptor (beta chain) sequence, with context. This entry belongs to a study of blood T cell repertoires in COVID-19. Study details: Whether acute or convalescent, the COVID-19 samples came from the United States, Italy and Spain. Nucleic acid was either cDNA or gDNA, and it came from T cells, B-cell-depleted T cells, or PBMCs.

CDR1 MNHEY and CDR2 SVGAGI come from the germline V gene. V was shortened by 8 bases and J by 0 bases, with 10 bases between the two germline ends. CDR3 length: 13 residues. In the authors' methods: Estimation of nucleated cell counts was performed using reference gene primer amplification. TCRdb's copy holds only in-frame clones and misses some; the assay was immunoSEQ multiplex PCR. V and J calls plus clone size are reproduced from that table; the DNA served to infer D and trimming. The repertoire holds roughly 200,000 clones, with 80% to 90% as singletons. Sequenced sample: peripheral blood. The receptor comes from a woman aged 80 or older with acute or convalescent COVID-19. The V call is TRBV6-5, the J call TRBJ1-1; no firm D call. The CDR3 sequence: CASHYTMNTEAFF. In DNA, the CDR3 is TGTGCCAGCCACTACACCATGAACACTGAAGCTTTCTTT.